This TCR beta chain came from a study of shared clonotypes between healthy human individuals (dated by TCRdb to 2020 to 2022). General notes on the study: Three men and two women, aged 18 to 49 years, made up the cohort. For each donor, CD4 naive and CD4 memory were each given three plates, CD8 naive was given two plates, and CD8 memory was given one plate. To estimate repertoire size and how much clonotypes are shared between individuals, the study performed deep sequencing of blood TCR repertoires from roughly five healthy adults. Different laboratories and diverse techniques were used to prepare libraries and sequence TCR repertoires, to increase sequencing depth and limit assay-specific biases. Each donor's leukapheresis produced roughly between about 0.8 and 10 billion PBMCs.

CD8 naive samples consisted of CD45RO-negative cells that were positively selected for CCR7, yielding a CD45RA+CCR7+ population without TemRA cells. Healthy HIV-negative adults with no recently reported acute infections or vaccinations were included as donors. Every donor was a Caucasian adult residing in Nashville, Tennessee, USA. Blood was obtained by leukapheresis, after which PBMCs were separated by Ficoll-Histopaque density gradient centrifugation and cryopreserved in liquid nitrogen vapor phase. Purity and quantity of every magnetically sorted T cell population were checked by analytical flow cytometry. Genomic DNA was isolated from each sorted fraction and quantified by UV absorbance on a Nanodrop 2000c. The full study reports these points: Across four donors, roughly 5.1% of naive CD4, 3% to 4% of naive CD8, around 2.1% of memory CD4, and under 0.45% of memory CD8 clonotypes were shared. Pairwise subsampling indicated that sequencing depth was expected to affect the degree of clonotype sharing among donors. Sampling was limited to blood, and TCR repertoires in tissue likely differ from TCR repertoires in blood. The genetic and exposure-history diversity represented was limited by the small number of donors. Compared with non-shared clonotypes, clonotypes shared by all four sorted-subset donors had higher generation probabilities. Incomplete sequencing was indicated by rarefaction of sorted-subset datasets, despite the large sequencing depth. Naive subsets generally had larger estimated clonotype richness than memory subsets did.

This clone has only one observation. The antigen it recognizes is unknown. No base quality values were provided; no much bigger clone lies one nucleotide off. The CDR3, from cysteine to phenylalanine, totals 14 residues. Only the CDR3 portion is preserved as DNA: 42 bases, with reading frame beginning at the first base. V lost 0 bases and J lost 0 bases; the stretch between them is 6 bases long. Reading the germline V gene (reference sequence) gives CDR1 MNHEY and CDR2 SMNVEV. Using the deep immunoSEQ assay, TCR CDR3 regions were amplified from genomic DNA by multiplex PCR. Extracted genomic DNA from each cell subset was distributed evenly across all wells of several immunoSEQ 96-well plates, and each plate was treated as a replicate. Each replicate PCR for sorted subsets received about 0.2 ug genomic DNA, equal to around 32,000 T cell genomes. Purified libraries were quantified with a Qubit 3.0 fluorometer, sized on a Bioanalyzer 2100, and re-quantified with the KAPA Library Quantification kit. A separate single-read 150-cycle Illumina NextSeq 550 flow cell was used to sequence each immunoSEQ 96-well plate. Processing in the source paper ran as follows. Because only junctional sequences without quality scores were contained in the immunoSEQ output, filtering matching that applied to full-length reads could not be performed. Sequences were annotated with PyIR, a Python wrapper for IgBLAST v1.9, and V/J genes and CDR3 were assigned using IMGT germline references. Reads were filtered out if the reads had weak V/J assignments (E-value above 1e-6), no CDR3, stop codons, out-of-frame junctions, or ambiguous translated residues. V3J clonotypes were defined as sequences sharing an identical inferred V gene, J gene, and CDR3 amino acid sequence. Percentage overlap between repertoires was computed as shared unique clonotypes divided by the size of the smaller repertoire. Repertoire richness was assessed with RTK rarefaction, the Chao1 estimator, and Recon v2.1 estimates of unobserved clonotypes. For all TCRbeta clonotypes obtained by the gDNA method from a handful of donors, generation probabilities were computed with OLGA. TCRdb took this table from immuneACCESS and kept in-frame rearrangements with V and J called. Such tables lack part of the clones; where checked against another copy, unresolved V genes explain under half of the gap, and the rest is unexplained. V, J and clone size are those of that table, while D and trimming were read from the DNA. The sample contains around 2,000,000 clones, approximately 94% of them found a single time. Less than 1.5% of the sample rests with the top ten.

This TCR came from a man between 18 and 29 years old in good health. What was sequenced was naive CD8+ T cells sorted from blood. This specimen's cell subset or site label, per the study, means: CD45RA+CCR7+. Here the chain combines TRBV27 and TRBJ2-7, with a tentative D gene TRBD2 over 5 matching bases. The CDR3 region has the sequence CASSLSTTSYEQYF. The DNA is TGTGCCAGCAGTTTATCGACTACCTCCTACGAGCAGTACTTC.